This is a list of T cell receptor beta chains from one sample in a study of T cells after yellow fever vaccination. TCRdb independently ran MiXCR on the 5' RACE reads; one entry per CDR3 protein. This table holds around 260,000 distinct CDR3 sequences, 5.2% found once. The specimen was CD4+ T cells sorted from PBMCs, collected on the day of the yellow fever booster vaccination. Receptors originate from a man in his late teens or twenties who received the YFV17D yellow fever vaccine. Each CDR3 is given without its conserved first and last residue. Each record gives: V gene, CDR3 protein.

>TRBV2
ASTGEVPQQY
>TRBV9
ASSQGMNTEAF
>TRBV7-8
ASSLRSRLDSNQPQH
>TRBV9
ASSGGLSGPEAF
>TRBV11-2
ASSEGPSSYYGYT
>TRBV20-1
SATPSGGTDTQY
>TRBV10-3
AIVRDSDNNEQF
>TRBV6-2/TRBV6-3
ASQGYGYT
>TRBV12-3/TRBV12-4
ASSSREVGELF
>TRBV2
ASIPGLGHSSGSTDTQY
>TRBV5-1
ASSSRTGANTEAF
>TRBV18
ASSPTPGDTEAF
>TRBV11-2
ASSLGQGMEQF
>TRBV20-1
SARDPRGDIQY
>TRBV20-1
SAKPVTNSPLH
>TRBV4-3
ASSFWDRQNTEAF
>TRBV20-1
SAPTYNEQF
>TRBV7-2
ASSLAITSGGRETQY
>TRBV15
ATSRRLGGISYNSPLH
>TRBV7-6
ASSTRSGELF
>TRBV7-6
ASSFQGEGEKLF
>TRBV20-1
SARVVRVGETQY
>TRBV4-3
ASSQWTGGWYGYT
>TRBV25-1
ASSEPGLTQY
>TRBV5-6
ASSLAAWTGEQY
>TRBV10-3
AISEGGMNTGELF
>TRBV29-1
SGTAGSHADTQY
>TRBV7-2
ASSFGQGLETQY
>TRBV6-6
ASSTGQTYEQY
>TRBV7-3
ASSLDRDHGYT
>TRBV4-2
ASSQDLRTGGQYYEQY
>TRBV6-5
ASSPRQGAKQF
>TRBV7-2
ASSGGIPYNSPLH
>TRBV6-5
ASTLREGSNTIY
>TRBV2
ASRKEGSPLH
>TRBV11-2
ASSPIAGNTIY
>TRBV11-2
ASSLVLGGNIQY
>TRBV5-1
ASSPETDTQY
>TRBV6-6
ASSYPPTVEQY
>TRBV9
ASSVDDRGYIQY
>TRBV20-1
SASRQSNYGYT
>TRBV10-3
AISGASSYNEQF
>TRBV5-4
ASSLTSSLDTQY
>TRBV7-9
ASRTGPREKLF
>TRBV18
ASLAEGNYGYT
>TRBV5-1
ASSEPTGTAF
>TRBV9
ASPTEENTEAF
>TRBV7-8
ASSLAAGIHYEQY
>TRBV4-3
ASSQAGQGSYEQY
>TRBV28
ASPFKPQH
>TRBV3-1
ASSQHTGELF